This TCR beta chain is drawn from a study of blood T cell repertoires in COVID-19. The data were produced by immunoSEQ multiplex PCR, yet TCRdb's version contains in-frame clones alone and is incomplete. The sample has 250,000 or so clones; about nine tenths are singletons. Germline-derived CDR1 and CDR2 are SGHAT and FQNNGV. The length of the CDR3 is 18 residues. Trimming at V came to 2 bases and at J to 4 bases, leaving 14 bases not matched to a gene. The rearrangement joins TRBV11-2 to TRBJ1-3, with 7 nucleotides matching TRBD1. This clonotype was obtained from a man in his forties with active or convalescent COVID-19. Sequenced material: peripheral blood. The CDR3 DNA reads TGTGCCAGCAGCTTATACCCAGGATTCTCAGGGGGAGGAAACACCATATATTTT. Translated: CASSLYPGFSGGGNTIYF.